This T cell receptor (beta chain) comes out of a study of blood T cell repertoires in COVID-19 (dated by TCRdb to the early 2020s). Regarding the research as a whole: Samples from collaborators originated in the United States, Italy and Spain and spanned both the acute and convalescent phases of COVID-19. The samples were drawn from two sources: the first 160 participants of the ongoing ImmuneRACE study, and over 950 subjects contributed by 6 global collaborators. Where HLA class I and class II types were available, the types were taken from metadata supplied by the sample provider, not from assay-based typing. Subjects who had been exposed to COVID-19, were actively infected with it, or had recovered from it provided the deeply sampled blood TCRbeta repertoires that made up the dataset. Sample metadata almost always included a de-identified subject ID, COVID-19 status, age in years and sex. The repertoires were released in a freely available public database meant as a resource for research on the immune response to SARS-CoV-2. The prospective study material was composed of cDNA or gDNA derived from T cells, B-cell-depleted T cells, or PBMCs. Beyond this particular receptor, the publication reports: The amount of clinical and demographic metadata varied by source and participant and was provided uncurated.

The CDR3 starts with the cysteine, ends with the phenylalanine, and has 16 residues. CDR3 DNA is the only sequence kept; it has 48 bases, read in frame from the first base. From a lookup of the germline V gene, CDR1 and CDR2 are MNHNS and SASEGT. Trimming takes 2 bases from V and 0 bases from J, and the germline ends sit 11 bases apart. TCRbeta CDR3 regions were amplified from genomic DNA using the immunoSEQ Assay, a bias-controlled multiplex PCR. The paper's data handling went like this. The number of nucleated cells in each sample was estimated by amplification of reference gene primers within the assay. To quantify the absolute abundance of each unique TCRbeta CDR3 rearrangement, sequence reads were collapsed and filtered. For each sample, productive Simpson clonality was calculated by taking the square root of Simpson's diversity index across productive rearrangements. In its TCRdb copy, this immuneACCESS table keeps in-frame sequences only and misses some clones. Where compared with another copy, unresolved V genes explain less than half of these, and the others have no known cause. From that table come the V and J calls and clone size; the DNA was used to work out D and trimming. The sample profile shows more than 150,000 clones; roughly 80% of them were found once. The ten largest clones represent approximately 0.5% of the sample.

Each collaborating institution followed its own protocols to collect whole blood in K2EDTA tubes. Collaborator samples were shipped for TCRbeta analysis as frozen whole blood, isolated PBMCs, or DNA extracted from either sample type. Notes on this clone: Its target antigen remains unknown. Base qualities are missing; no much larger clone stands one base away.

The sequenced sample was peripheral blood. In this chain, TRBV6-1 is recombined with TRBJ2-1; the best D guess is TRBD1, with 6 bases matching. This TCR derives from a man aged 55 to 70 with acute or convalescent COVID-19. CDR3 protein: CASSEQTGVSYNEQFF. The nucleotide sequence is TGTGCCAGCAGTGAACAGACAGGAGTCTCCTACAATGAGCAGTTCTTC.